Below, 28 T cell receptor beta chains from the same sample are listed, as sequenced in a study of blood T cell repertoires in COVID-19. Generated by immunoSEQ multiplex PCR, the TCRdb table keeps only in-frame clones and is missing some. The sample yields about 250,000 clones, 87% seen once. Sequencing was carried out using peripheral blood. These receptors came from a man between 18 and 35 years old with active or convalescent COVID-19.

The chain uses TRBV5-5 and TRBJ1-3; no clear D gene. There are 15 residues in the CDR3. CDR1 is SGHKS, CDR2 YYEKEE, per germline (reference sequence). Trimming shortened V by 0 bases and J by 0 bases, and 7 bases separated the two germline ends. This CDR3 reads CASSLVGISGNTIYF. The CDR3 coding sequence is TGTGCCAGCAGCTTGGTCGGTATCTCTGGAAACACCATATATTTT.

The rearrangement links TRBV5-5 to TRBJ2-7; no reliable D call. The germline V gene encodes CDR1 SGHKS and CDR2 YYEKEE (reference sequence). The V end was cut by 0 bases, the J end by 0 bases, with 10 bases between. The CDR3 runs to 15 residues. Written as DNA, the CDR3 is TGTGCCAGCAGCTTGGAATGGCGGCTCTCCTACGAGCAGTACTTC. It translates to CASSLEWRLSYEQYF.

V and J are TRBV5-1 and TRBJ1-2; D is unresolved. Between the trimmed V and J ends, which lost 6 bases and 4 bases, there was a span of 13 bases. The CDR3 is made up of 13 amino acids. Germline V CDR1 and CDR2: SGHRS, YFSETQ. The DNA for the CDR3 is TGCGCCAGCAAACGCGATGAGATCTATGGCTACACCTTC. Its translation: CASKRDEIYGYTF.

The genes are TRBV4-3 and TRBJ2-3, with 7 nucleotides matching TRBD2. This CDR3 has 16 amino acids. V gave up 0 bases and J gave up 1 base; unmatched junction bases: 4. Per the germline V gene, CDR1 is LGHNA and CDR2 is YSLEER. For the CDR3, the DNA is TGCGCCAGCAGCCAAGAAGTTACTAGCGGCACAGATACGCAGTATTTT. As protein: CASSQEVTSGTDTQYF.

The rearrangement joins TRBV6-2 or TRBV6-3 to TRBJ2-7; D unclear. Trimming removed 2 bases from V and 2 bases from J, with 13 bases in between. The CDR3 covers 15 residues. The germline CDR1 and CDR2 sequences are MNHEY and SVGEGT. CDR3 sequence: CASSYGVDDTYEQYF. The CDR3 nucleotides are TGTGCCAGCAGTTACGGTGTGGATGACACCTACGAGCAGTACTTC.

The chain's CDR3 is CSATRGYEQYF. The CDR3 DNA is TGCAGTGCAACCCGGGGGTATGAGCAGTACTTC. The rearrangement joins TRBV20-1 to TRBJ2-7, with TRBD2 as a possible D gene (6 bases). CDR3 length: 11 residues. V lost 6 bases, J lost 7 bases, and 13 bases lay in between. Per the germline V gene, CDR1 is DFQATT and CDR2 is SNEGSKA (reference sequence).

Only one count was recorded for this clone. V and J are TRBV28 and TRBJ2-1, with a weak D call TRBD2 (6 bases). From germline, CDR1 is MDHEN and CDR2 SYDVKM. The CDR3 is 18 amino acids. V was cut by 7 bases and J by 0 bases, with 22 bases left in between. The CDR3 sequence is CASTSPVVAVRSYNEQFF. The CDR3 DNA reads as TGTGCCAGCACCTCCCCCGTGGTAGCGGTACGCTCCTACAATGAGCAGTTCTTC.

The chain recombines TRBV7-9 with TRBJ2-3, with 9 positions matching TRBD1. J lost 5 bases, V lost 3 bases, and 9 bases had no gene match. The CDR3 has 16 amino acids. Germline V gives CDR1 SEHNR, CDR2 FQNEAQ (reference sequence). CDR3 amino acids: CASSFIGTGTQDTQYF. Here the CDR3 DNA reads TGTGCCAGCAGCTTTATCGGGACAGGGACTCAAGATACGCAGTATTTT. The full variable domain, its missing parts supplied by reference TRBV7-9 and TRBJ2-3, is DTGVSQNPRHKITKRGQNVTFRCDPISEHNRLYWYRQTLGQGPEFLTYFQNEAQLEKSRLLSDRFSAERPKGSFSTLEIQRTEQGDSAMYLCASSFIGTGTQDTQYFGPGTRLTVL.

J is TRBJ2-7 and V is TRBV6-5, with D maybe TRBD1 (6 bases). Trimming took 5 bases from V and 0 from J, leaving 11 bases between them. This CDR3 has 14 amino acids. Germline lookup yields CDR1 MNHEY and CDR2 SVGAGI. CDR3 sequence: CASSRTVFSYEQYF. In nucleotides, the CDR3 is TGTGCCAGCAGTCGGACAGTCTTCTCCTACGAGCAGTACTTC.

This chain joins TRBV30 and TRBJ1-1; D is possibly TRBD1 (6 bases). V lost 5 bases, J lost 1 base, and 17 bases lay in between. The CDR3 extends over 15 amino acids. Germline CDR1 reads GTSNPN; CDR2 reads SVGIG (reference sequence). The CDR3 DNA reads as TGTGCCTGGCGAACCACGGGACATAAGAACACTGAAGCTTTCTTT. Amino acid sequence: CAWRTTGHKNTEAFF.

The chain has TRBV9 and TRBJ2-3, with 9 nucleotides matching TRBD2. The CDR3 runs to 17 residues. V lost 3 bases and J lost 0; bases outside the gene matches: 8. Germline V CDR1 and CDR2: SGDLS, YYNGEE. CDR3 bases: TGTGCCAGCAGCGCGCGGACTAGCGCGCCTAGCACAGATACGCAGTATTTT. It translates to CASSARTSAPSTDTQYF.

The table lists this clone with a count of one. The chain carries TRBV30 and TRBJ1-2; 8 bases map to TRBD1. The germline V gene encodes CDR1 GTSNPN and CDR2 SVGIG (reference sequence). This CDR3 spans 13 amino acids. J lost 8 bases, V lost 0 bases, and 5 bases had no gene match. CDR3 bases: TGTGCCTGGAGTGTTCAGGGGGCGTTGGGCTACACCTTC. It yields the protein CAWSVQGALGYTF.

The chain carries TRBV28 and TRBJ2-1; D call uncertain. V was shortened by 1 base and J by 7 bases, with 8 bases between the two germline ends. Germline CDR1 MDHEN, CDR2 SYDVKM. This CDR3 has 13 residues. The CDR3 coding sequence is TGTGCCAGCAGTTTATTTAGTAGAAATGAGCAGTTCTTC. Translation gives CASSLFSRNEQFF. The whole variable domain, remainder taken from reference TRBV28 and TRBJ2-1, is DVKVTQSSRYLVKRTGEKVFLECVQDMDHENMFWYRQDPGLGLRLIYFSYDVKMKEKGDIPEGYSVSREKKERFSLILESASTNQTSMYLCASSLFSRNEQFFGPGTRLTVL.

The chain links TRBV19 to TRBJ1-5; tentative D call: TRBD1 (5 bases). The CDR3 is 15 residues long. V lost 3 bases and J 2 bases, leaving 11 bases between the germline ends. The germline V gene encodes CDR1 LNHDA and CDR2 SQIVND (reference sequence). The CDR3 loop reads CASSIVGEGNQPQHF. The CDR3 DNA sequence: TGTGCCAGTAGTATTGTGGGGGAGGGCAATCAGCCCCAGCATTTT.

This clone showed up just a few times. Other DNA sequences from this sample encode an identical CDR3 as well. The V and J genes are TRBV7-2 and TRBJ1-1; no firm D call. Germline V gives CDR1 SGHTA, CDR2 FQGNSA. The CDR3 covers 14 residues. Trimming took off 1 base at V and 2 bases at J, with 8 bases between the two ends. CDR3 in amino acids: CASSLGPGNTEAFF. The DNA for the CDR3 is TGTGCCAGCAGCTTAGGGCCTGGTAACACTGAAGCTTTCTTT.

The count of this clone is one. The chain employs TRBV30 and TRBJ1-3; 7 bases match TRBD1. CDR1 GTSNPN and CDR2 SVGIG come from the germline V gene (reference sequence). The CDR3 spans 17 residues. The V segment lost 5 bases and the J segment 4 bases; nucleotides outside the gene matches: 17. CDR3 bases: TGTGCCTGGCGAAGTACAGGGGCCGGTTTGGGGGGAAACACCATATATTTT. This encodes CAWRSTGAGLGGNTIYF.

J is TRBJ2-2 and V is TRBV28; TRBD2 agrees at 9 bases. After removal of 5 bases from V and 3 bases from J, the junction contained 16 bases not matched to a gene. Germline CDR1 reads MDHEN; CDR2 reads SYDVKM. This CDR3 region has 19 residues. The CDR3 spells CASSLLLSLAGTDTGELFF. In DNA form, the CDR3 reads TGTGCCAGCAGTCTGCTCCTGTCACTAGCGGGTACGGACACCGGGGAGCTGTTTTTT.

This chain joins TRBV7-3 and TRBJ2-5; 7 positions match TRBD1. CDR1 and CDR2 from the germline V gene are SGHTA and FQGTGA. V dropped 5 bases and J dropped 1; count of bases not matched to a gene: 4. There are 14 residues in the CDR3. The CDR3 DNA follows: TGTGCCAGCAGCCCGACAGGGTTCCAAGAGACCCAGTACTTC. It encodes CASSPTGFQETQYF.

CDR3 sequence: CASSILERSGELFF. CDR3 in DNA: TGTGCCAGTAGTATATTGGAGCGCTCCGGGGAGCTGTTTTTT. The chain couples TRBV19 to TRBJ2-2; D remains ambiguous. The CDR3 contains 14 residues. Per germline, CDR1 LNHDA and CDR2 SQIVND (reference sequence). Trimming removed 2 bases at V and 6 bases at J, with 10 bases between.

Here the CDR3 reads CASSVVGTGHNSPLHF. For the CDR3, the DNA is TGTGCCAGCAGCGTGGTCGGGACAGGGCATAATTCACCCCTCCACTTT. The chain is built from TRBV5-6 and TRBJ1-6; 9 nucleotides agree with TRBD1. The CDR3 spans 16 residues. Germline lookup yields CDR1 SGHDT and CDR2 YYEEEE. V was pared by 4 bases and J by 5 bases, with 7 bases of the junction left unmatched.

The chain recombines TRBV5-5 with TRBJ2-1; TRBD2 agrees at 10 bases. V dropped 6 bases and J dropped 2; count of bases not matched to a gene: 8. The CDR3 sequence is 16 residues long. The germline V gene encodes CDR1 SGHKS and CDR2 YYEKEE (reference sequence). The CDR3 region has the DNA TGTGCCAGCACCCGAGCGGGAGGGTCTCCCTACAATGAGCAGTTCTTC. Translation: CASTRAGGSPYNEQFF.

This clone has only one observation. The CDR3 nucleotides are TGTGCCAGTAGTCGACGGGGCTATGGCTACACCTTC. Protein product: CASSRRGYGYTF. This chain links TRBV19 with TRBJ1-2; D is unclear. The CDR3 has 12 residues. V shed 5 bases and J shed 4 bases, with 8 bases lying between them. Germline CDR1 is LNHDA and CDR2 is SQIVND (reference sequence).

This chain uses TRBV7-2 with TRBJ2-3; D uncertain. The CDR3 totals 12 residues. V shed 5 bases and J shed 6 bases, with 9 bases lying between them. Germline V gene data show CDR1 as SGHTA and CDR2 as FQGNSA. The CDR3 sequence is CASSTFADTQYF. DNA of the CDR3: TGTGCCAGCAGCACTTTCGCCGATACGCAGTATTTT.

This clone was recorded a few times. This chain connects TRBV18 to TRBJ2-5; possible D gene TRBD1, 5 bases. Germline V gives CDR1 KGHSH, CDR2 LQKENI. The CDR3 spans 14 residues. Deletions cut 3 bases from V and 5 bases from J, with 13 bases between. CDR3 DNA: TGTGCCAGCTCACCGCAGGGTCGGCGGGAGACCCAGTACTTC. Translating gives CASSPQGRRETQYF.

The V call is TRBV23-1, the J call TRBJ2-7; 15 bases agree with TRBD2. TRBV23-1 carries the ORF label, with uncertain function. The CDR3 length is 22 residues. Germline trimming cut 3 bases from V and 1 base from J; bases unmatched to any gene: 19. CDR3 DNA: TGCGCCAGCAGTCATCAAGGACTAGCGGGGGGGCTCGGTATCAGGACGTCCTACGAGCAGTACTTC. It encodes CASSHQGLAGGLGIRTSYEQYF.

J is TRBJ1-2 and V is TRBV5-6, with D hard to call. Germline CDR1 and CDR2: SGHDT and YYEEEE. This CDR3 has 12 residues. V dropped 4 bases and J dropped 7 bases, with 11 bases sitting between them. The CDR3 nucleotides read TGTGCCAGCAGCCCCGGATCAGGTGGCTACACCTTC. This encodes CASSPGSGGYTF.

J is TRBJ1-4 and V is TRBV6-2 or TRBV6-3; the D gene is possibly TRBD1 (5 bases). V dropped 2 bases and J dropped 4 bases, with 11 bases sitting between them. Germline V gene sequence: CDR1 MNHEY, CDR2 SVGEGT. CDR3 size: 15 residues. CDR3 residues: CASSYNRPLNEKLFF. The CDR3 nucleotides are TGTGCCAGCAGTTACAACAGGCCGCTTAATGAAAAACTGTTTTTT.

The CDR3 is CASSYIEGNEAFF. The CDR3 nucleotides read TGTGCCAGCAGTTATATCGAGGGAAATGAAGCTTTCTTT. V and J are TRBV6-5 and TRBJ1-1, with D unresolved. The germline CDR1 and CDR2 sequences are MNHEY and SVGAGI. V was clipped by 3 bases and J by 7 bases, with 12 bases between them. The CDR3 contains 13 residues.